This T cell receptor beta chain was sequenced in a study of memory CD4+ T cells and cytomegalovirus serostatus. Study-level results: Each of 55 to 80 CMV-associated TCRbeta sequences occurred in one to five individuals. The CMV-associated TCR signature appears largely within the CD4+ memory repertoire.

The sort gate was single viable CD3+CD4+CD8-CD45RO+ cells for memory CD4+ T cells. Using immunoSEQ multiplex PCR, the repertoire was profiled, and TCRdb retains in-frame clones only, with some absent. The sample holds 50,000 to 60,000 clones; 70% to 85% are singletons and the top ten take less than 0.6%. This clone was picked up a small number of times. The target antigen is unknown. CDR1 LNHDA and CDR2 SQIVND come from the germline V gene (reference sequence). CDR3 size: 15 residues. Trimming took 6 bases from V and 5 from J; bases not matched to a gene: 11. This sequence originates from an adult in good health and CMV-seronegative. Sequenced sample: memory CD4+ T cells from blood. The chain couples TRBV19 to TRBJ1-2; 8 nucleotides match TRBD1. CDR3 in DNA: TGTGCCAGTAGACCGGACCGACAGGGGACGTATGGCTACACCTTC. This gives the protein CASRPDRQGTYGYTF.